This TCR beta chain came from a study of blood T cell repertoires in COVID-19. Study overall: T cells, B-cell-depleted T cells, or PBMCs supplied cDNA or gDNA.

The assay was immunoSEQ multiplex PCR, and TCRdb's table has in-frame clones only and misses some. The table lists about 140,000 clones, about 87% of them singletons. Trimming took off 5 bases at V and 7 bases at J, with 10 bases between the two ends. This CDR3 is 13 amino acids long. CDR1 SGHTS and CDR2 YDEGEE come from the germline V gene. The sample taken for sequencing was peripheral blood. This chain links TRBV5-8 with TRBJ1-6; D may be TRBD1 (5 bases). The sequence was obtained from a man in his sixties with active or convalescent COVID-19. The CDR3 nucleotides read TGTGCCAGCAGTTTGACAGAGAATTCACCCCTCCACTTT. It yields the protein CASSLTENSPLHF.